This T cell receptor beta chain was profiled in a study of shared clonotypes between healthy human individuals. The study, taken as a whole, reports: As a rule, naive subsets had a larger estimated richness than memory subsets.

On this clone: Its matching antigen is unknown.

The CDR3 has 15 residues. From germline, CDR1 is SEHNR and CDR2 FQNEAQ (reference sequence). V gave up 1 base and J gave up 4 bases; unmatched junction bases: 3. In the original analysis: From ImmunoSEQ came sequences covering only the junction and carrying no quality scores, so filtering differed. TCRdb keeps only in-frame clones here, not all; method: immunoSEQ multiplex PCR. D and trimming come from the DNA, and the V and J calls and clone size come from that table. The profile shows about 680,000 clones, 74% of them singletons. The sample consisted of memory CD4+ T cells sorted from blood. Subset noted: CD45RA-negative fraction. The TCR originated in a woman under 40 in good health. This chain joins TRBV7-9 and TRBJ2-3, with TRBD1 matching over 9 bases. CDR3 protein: CASSLGTGVSDTQYF. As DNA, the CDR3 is TGTGCCAGCAGCTTAGGGACAGGGGTATCAGATACGCAGTATTTT.